This T cell receptor (beta chain) was sequenced during a study of regulatory T cells in long-lasting Graves disease. Study results and limitations: More public clonotypes were shared by persistent patients (approximately 3,000) than by new patients (roughly 870). TRBV28, TRBJ1-2 and TRBJ2-5 were favored in persistent disease.

Each CDR3 protein is one row after TCRdb ran MiXCR on the reads. The sample gives roughly 660 distinct CDR3 sequences, about 85% of which show up once; 15% is in the top ten. Trimming left V 4 bases short and J 7 bases short, with 11 bases between. The CDR3 is 13 amino acids. Germline lookup yields CDR1 SGHDN and CDR2 FVKESK. In this sample, this clonotype turned up once. Its matching antigen is unknown. PBMC-extracted RNA yielded the TCR library. The sequence came from a woman in her 30s with Graves disease. Specimen: peripheral blood mononuclear cells (PBMCs), collected with antithyroid drug treatment, in newly diagnosed or persistent Graves disease (not recorded which). The chain joins TRBV14 to TRBJ2-4; the D is unclear. The CDR3 bases are TGTGCCAGCAGCCCGCTGGGAACGAACATTCAGTACTTC. This codes for CASSPLGTNIQYF.